These T cell receptor beta chains were read from a single sample in a study of Ad26.COV2.S vaccination and SARS-CoV-2 variants. Profiled with immunoSEQ multiplex PCR; TCRdb holds only in-frame clones, not every one. The sample holds about 410,000 clones, around nine tenths seen once. This specimen consisted of peripheral blood, obtained in a trial of Ad26.COV2.S vaccine versus placebo. Source of these receptors: a person between 18 and 65 years old who received the Ad26.COV2.S COVID-19 vaccine or a placebo. The CDR3 runs from the conserved cysteine through the conserved F or W. Fields, in order: V gene, J gene, CDR3 protein.

>TRBV6-5|TRBJ2-2
CASKGTGGTGELFF
>TRBV4-1|TRBJ1-5
CASSQENQPQHF
>TRBV28|TRBJ2-2
CASSTLVGELFF
>TRBV4-1|TRBJ1-5
CASSQTGGGSPQHF
>TRBV19|TRBJ2-5
CASSSQDLETQYF
>TRBV3-1/TRBV3-2|TRBJ2-3
CASSPGFSTDTQYF
>TRBV19|TRBJ2-7
CASSIGSGTGSYEQYF
>TRBV11-2|TRBJ2-5
CASSLDLRGRETQYF
>TRBV29-1|TRBJ2-7
CSVDGRGSYEQYF
>TRBV5-1|TRBJ2-5
CASDRGGSQETQYF
>TRBV7-2|TRBJ2-1
CASSLVRLVVSNEQFF
>TRBV6-1|TRBJ2-6
CASSYRDSGANVLTF
>TRBV10-1|TRBJ2-1
CASSDGGGPSGEQFF
>TRBV30|TRBJ2-7
CAWRGQGSYEQYF
>TRBV5-4|TRBJ1-2
CASSLRGGRRGYTF
>TRBV19|TRBJ2-5
CASSVQGREETQYF
>TRBV5-4|TRBJ1-2
CASSLQGERGYTF
>TRBV2|TRBJ2-3
CASSATGRTSTDTQYF
>TRBV19|TRBJ2-2
CATGVYTGELFF
>TRBV6-5|TRBJ1-3
CASSYSRGPSGNTIYF
>TRBV18|TRBJ1-2
CASSLSPRGQGDYGYTF
>TRBV29-1|TRBJ1-2
CSVGQTGGYTF
>TRBV6-5|TRBJ1-2
CAGGGGQAGYGYTF
>TRBV6-5|TRBJ2-1
CASSPHLTGYNEQFF
>TRBV7-2|TRBJ1-2
CASSLATGTYGYTF
>TRBV29-1|TRBJ2-7
CSVEGSYEQYF
>TRBV4-1|TRBJ1-6
CASSQEIKVIPGSPLHF
>TRBV10-1|TRBJ2-1
CASSESVAGDYNEQFF